The 15 T cell receptor beta chains given below trace back to one sample, sequenced in a study of technical replicates of blood from a few donors. Generated by immunoSEQ multiplex PCR, the TCRdb table keeps only in-frame clones and is missing some. The table lists around 81,000 clones, about 81% of them singletons. The sequenced material came from PBMCs. All receptors come from a human donor in good health. Some clones in this sample may be carry-over from other donors' samples.

This clone has only a few counts. V is TRBV4-1 and J is TRBJ1-3; D is uncertain. Germline lookup yields CDR1 MGHRA and CDR2 YSYEKL. V gave up 2 bases and J gave up 9 bases, with 8 bases separating them. This CDR3 is 12 amino acids long. The CDR3 region is CASSQNLGTIYF. As DNA, the CDR3 is TGCGCCAGCAGCCAAAATCTAGGCACCATATATTTT.

The CDR3 region is CASSQEIGRAEAFF. The CDR3 coding sequence is TGCGCCAGCAGCCAAGAGATTGGGAGGGCTGAAGCTTTCTTT. The chain has TRBV4-3 and TRBJ1-1; D is uncertain. The V gene lost 0 bases and the J gene lost 6 bases, with 11 bases spanning the gap. CDR1 is LGHNA and CDR2 is YSLEER in the germline V gene. This CDR3 region has 14 residues.

This chain connects TRBV4-2 to TRBJ2-5; 8 bases line up with TRBD1. J gave up 2 bases and V 1 base, and 6 bases lay outside the gene matches. The CDR3 extends over 16 amino acids. Germline CDR1 and CDR2: LGHNA and YNFKEQ. CDR3 loop: CASSQVAGGLQETQYF. The CDR3 nucleotides read TGTGCCAGCAGCCAAGTGGCAGGGGGCTTACAAGAGACCCAGTACTTC.

The table lists this clone with many counts. V gene TRBV30 combines with J gene TRBJ1-5; D not certain. The CDR3 runs to 14 residues. Germline CDR1 reads GTSNPN; CDR2 reads SVGIG (reference sequence). Trimming took 2 bases from V and 3 from J, leaving 11 bases between them. The CDR3 sequence: CAWSPGGLNQPQHF. As DNA, the CDR3 is TGTGCCTGGAGTCCGGGAGGCCTCAATCAGCCCCAGCATTTT.

The chain combines TRBV29-1 with TRBJ2-5; 7 bases are shared with TRBD2. The germline V gene encodes CDR1 SQVTM and CDR2 ANQGSEA. This CDR3 region has 12 residues. Trimming took 4 bases from V and 5 from J; bases not matched to a gene: 4. The CDR3 reads CSVGGSLETQYF. CDR3 nucleotide sequence: TGCAGCGTTGGCGGGAGTCTCGAGACCCAGTACTTC. Based on the CDR3 plus reference TRBV29-1 and TRBJ2-5, the full variable domain is SAVISQKPSRDICQRGTSLTIQCQVDSQVTMMFWYRQQPGQSLTLIATANQGSEATYESGFVIDKFPISRPNLTFSTLTVSNMSPEDSSIYLCSVGGSLETQYFGPGTRLLVL.

The gene calls are TRBV5-1 and TRBJ1-4; 10 positions agree with TRBD1. This CDR3 spans 15 amino acids. In germline, CDR1 is SGHRS, CDR2 YFSETQ. V shed 4 bases and J 5 bases; nucleotides not matched to a gene: 5. The chain's CDR3 is CASSGTGALNEKLFF. The DNA for the CDR3 is TGCGCCAGCAGCGGGACAGGGGCGCTAAATGAAAAACTGTTTTTT. The full variable domain, completed using reference TRBV5-1 and TRBJ1-4, is KAGVTQTPRYLIKTRGQQVTLSCSPISGHRSVSWYQQTPGQGLQFLFEYFSETQRNKGNFPGRFSGRQFSNSRSEMNVSTLELGDSALYLCASSGTGALNEKLFFGSGTQLSVL.

The chain joins TRBV4-3 to TRBJ1-5; perhaps TRBD1 as D (5 bases). The CDR3 is 16 amino acids. CDR1 LGHNA and CDR2 YSLEER come from the germline V gene. Trimming took off 0 bases at V and 3 bases at J, with 12 bases between the two ends. CDR3 region: CASSQDLGAFNQPQHF. The CDR3 DNA sequence: TGCGCCAGCAGCCAAGATCTTGGGGCTTTCAATCAGCCCCAGCATTTT.

In its sample, this clone was seen a few times. CDR3 protein: CASSLAAGSSYGYTF. CDR3 in DNA: TGTGCCAGCAGCTTAGCGGCGGGATCGAGTTATGGCTACACCTTC. The chain combines TRBV7-9 with TRBJ1-2; no reliable D call. CDR3 length: 15 residues. V lost 0 bases, J lost 5 bases, and 13 bases lay in between. Germline V gives CDR1 SEHNR, CDR2 FQNEAQ (reference sequence).

V is TRBV19 and J is TRBJ2-1, with D possibly matching TRBD2 (6 bases). The V and J ends lost 1 base and 9 bases respectively, with 19 bases between them. The CDR3 runs 16 residues. Per germline, CDR1 LNHDA and CDR2 SQIVND (reference sequence). CDR3 in DNA: TGTGCCAGTAGTATAGGGCTCGGGAGAGGCCTATCTGAGCAGTTCTTC. Translation gives CASSIGLGRGLSEQFF.

The chain's CDR3 is CASSLGGRADTQYF. The CDR3 nucleotides read TGTGCCAGCAGCTTGGGCGGGAGGGCAGATACGCAGTATTTT. This chain connects TRBV7-9 to TRBJ2-3, with 9 bases matching TRBD2. The CDR3 loop spans 14 amino acids. The germline gives CDR1 SEHNR, CDR2 FQNEAQ (reference sequence). V shed 3 bases and J 4 bases; nucleotides not matched to a gene: 2. The full variable domain, completed using reference TRBV7-9 and TRBJ2-3, is DTGVSQNPRHKITKRGQNVTFRCDPISEHNRLYWYRQTLGQGPEFLTYFQNEAQLEKSRLLSDRFSAERPKGSFSTLEIQRTEQGDSAMYLCASSLGGRADTQYFGPGTRLTVL.

This CDR3 is CATSTRGLAGYNEQFF. The CDR3 nucleotides read TGTGCCACCAGCACCCGCGGCCTAGCGGGGTACAATGAGCAGTTCTTC. The chain has TRBV15 and TRBJ2-1; 9 bases are a match to TRBD2. In germline, CDR1 is LNHNV, CDR2 YYDKDF (reference sequence). This CDR3 has 16 residues. V was pared by 4 bases and J by 4 bases, with 8 bases of the junction left unmatched.

The V call is TRBV9, the J call TRBJ2-3; TRBD2 is a possible D gene (5 bases). The CDR3 has 16 amino acids. Germline V gene sequence: CDR1 SGDLS, CDR2 YYNGEE. Trimming removed 0 bases at V and 0 bases at J, with 11 bases between. The CDR3 region is CASSVGQRRSTDTQYF. CDR3 nucleotide sequence: TGTGCCAGCAGCGTAGGCCAGCGGAGAAGCACAGATACGCAGTATTTT.

The chain carries TRBV14 and TRBJ2-1; 13 bases are a match to TRBD2. CDR1 is SGHDN and CDR2 is FVKESK in the germline V gene. Trimming cost V 3 bases and J 8 bases; bases outside gene matches: 7. This CDR3 spans 16 amino acids. The CDR3 reads CASSHWTSGRVDEQFF. DNA for the CDR3: TGTGCCAGCAGCCATTGGACTAGCGGGAGAGTCGATGAGCAGTTCTTC.

The chain uses TRBV5-1 and TRBJ2-5; D might be TRBD2 (5 bases). V lost 4 bases and J 3 bases, leaving 19 bases between the germline ends. From germline, CDR1 is SGHRS and CDR2 YFSETQ. The CDR3 contains 16 residues. For the CDR3, the DNA is TGCGCCAGCAGCCCCCGGGGTGTTACTGATAAAGAGACCCAGTACTTC. Translated, it gives CASSPRGVTDKETQYF. The full variable domain, its missing parts supplied by reference TRBV5-1 and TRBJ2-5, is KAGVTQTPRYLIKTRGQQVTLSCSPISGHRSVSWYQQTPGQGLQFLFEYFSETQRNKGNFPGRFSGRQFSNSRSEMNVSTLELGDSALYLCASSPRGVTDKETQYFGPGTRLLVL.

This chain links TRBV21-1 with TRBJ2-2; the table's D call of TRBD2 was not tested on the DNA. TRBV21-1 is an annotated pseudogene. The CDR3 length is 16 residues. The CDR3 DNA sequence: TGTGCCAGCAGCTCCATGCAAGGACTGAACACCGGGGAGCTGTTTTTT. As protein: CASSSMQGLNTGELFF.